The clone carrying this T cell receptor (beta chain) has only a few counts. Its antigen remains unidentified. This sample is part of a study of T-cell memory formation after mild COVID-19. Study observations and caveats: Clones that contracted clustered mainly in CM and EM if CD4+ and in EMRA if CD8+.

The CDR3 has 13 amino acids. Trimming removed 1 base from V and 4 bases from J, with 6 bases in between. Per the germline V gene, CDR1 is KGHDR and CDR2 is SFDVKD. TCRdb processed the 5' RACE reads anew with MiXCR; each CDR3 protein has one entry. The sample consists of around 200,000 distinct CDR3 sequences, about 21% of them appearing once. V gene TRBV24-1 combines with J gene TRBJ1-1, with D possibly TRBD1 on 5 matching bases. Specimen: PBMCs or a T cell subset sorted from them (not recorded which). This clonotype was sampled from an adult woman who had mild COVID-19 (a few samples of this study predate the infection). Cell type and time point are not known. DNA of the CDR3: TGTGCCACCAGTGATTTCGGGGGCACTGAAGCTTTCTTT. Protein sequence: CATSDFGGTEAFF.